Presented here are 32 T cell receptor beta chains from one specimen sequenced in a study of blood T cell repertoires in COVID-19. Here immunoSEQ multiplex PCR was the method, and the copy in TCRdb shows in-frame clones only, minus some. In the table there are around 150,000 clones, more than 75% of which are singletons. Sequenced: PBMCs or T cells enriched from blood (not recorded which). Receptors originate from a woman between 45 and 60 years old who had recovered from COVID-19.

V gene TRBV6-5 combines with J gene TRBJ1-2; unclear D gene. Trimming pared 8 bases from V and 7 bases from J, leaving 14 bases between. Germline V gene sequence: CDR1 MNHEY, CDR2 SVGAGI. The CDR3 is made up of 12 amino acids. CDR3 region: CASSDSHGGYTF. The CDR3 DNA reads TGTGCCAGCTCCGACTCCCATGGTGGCTACACCTTC.

This chain joins TRBV19 and TRBJ1-4, with D possibly matching TRBD1 (6 bases). CDR1 is LNHDA, CDR2 SQIVND, per germline (reference sequence). The CDR3 runs 14 residues. The ends were cut back, 3 bases at V and 8 bases at J, with 13 bases in the middle. The CDR3 DNA reads TGTGCCAGTAGTATCTTGGGGGCGTGGGAAAAACTGTTTTTT. Residues: CASSILGAWEKLFF.

This chain uses TRBV19 with TRBJ1-2; the D is unclear. This CDR3 has 13 amino acids. CDR1 and CDR2 from the germline V gene are LNHDA and SQIVND (reference sequence). The V end was cut by 6 bases, the J end by 4 bases, with 12 bases between. CDR3 amino acids: CASSPGGGYGYTF. The CDR3 DNA follows: TGTGCCAGTAGCCCTGGAGGTGGCTATGGCTACACCTTC.

This clone was observed a single time. The chain employs TRBV5-1 and TRBJ1-1; maybe TRBD1 (6 bases). CDR1 is SGHRS, CDR2 YFSETQ, per germline. With 4 bases removed from V and 1 base from J, the gap between germline ends came to 14 bases. The CDR3 sequence is 15 residues long. This CDR3 reads CASSAGVQGNTEAFF. In DNA form, the CDR3 reads TGCGCCAGCAGCGCTGGGGTACAGGGGAACACTGAAGCTTTCTTT.

The chain carries TRBV5-1 and TRBJ2-3; D is perhaps TRBD1 (6 bases). CDR3 length: 14 residues. V lost 5 bases and J 2 bases, leaving 12 bases between the germline ends. CDR1 and CDR2 (germline): SGHRS, YFSETQ. Here the CDR3 reads CASRHGGPTDTQYF. The CDR3 DNA follows: TGCGCCAGCAGACATGGGGGCCCCACAGATACGCAGTATTTT.

The chain joins TRBV11-3 to TRBJ1-3; 11 bases fit TRBD1. V was pared by 8 bases and J by 0 bases, with 12 bases of the junction left unmatched. The CDR3 length is 18 residues. Germline V lookup: CDR1 SGHNT, CDR2 YENEEA. CDR3 residues: CASDRVGQGATSGNTIYF. Here the CDR3 DNA reads TGTGCCAGCGATCGGGTAGGACAGGGGGCTACCTCTGGAAACACCATATATTTT.

The chain combines TRBV5-1 with TRBJ2-7, with D possibly TRBD2 on 6 matching bases. This CDR3 region has 15 residues. The V gene's germline CDR1 is SGHRS and CDR2 YFSETQ. V shed 4 bases and J shed 6 bases, with 20 bases lying between them. The CDR3 nucleotides are TGCGCCAGCAGCGCGGCAGCCCTAGCGACCGCCGAGCAGTACTTC. Translated, it gives CASSAAALATAEQYF.

V usage is TRBV7-6 and J usage is TRBJ2-3; 11 nucleotides agree with TRBD2. The V gene's germline CDR1 is SGHVS and CDR2 FNYEAQ. Trimming took 7 bases from V and 1 from J; bases not matched to a gene: 7. This CDR3 is built from 16 residues. CDR3 in DNA: TGTGCCAGCACCGTACTAGCGGGGGCTGGCACAGATACGCAGTATTTT. Protein: CASTVLAGAGTDTQYF.

This chain connects TRBV11-2 to TRBJ2-2; D might be TRBD1 (6 bases). V lost 0 bases to trimming and J lost 6 bases, with 8 bases between them. Germline V gene lookup returns CDR1 SGHAT and CDR2 FQNNGV. This CDR3 contains 14 residues. The CDR3 DNA reads TGTGCCAGCAGCTTAGACAGGGGATCCGGGGAGCTGTTTTTT. As protein: CASSLDRGSGELFF.

CDR3 sequence reads: CASSYEGVSTEAFF. The DNA for the CDR3 is TGTGCCAGCAGTTACGAGGGGGTTAGCACTGAAGCTTTCTTT. The chain uses TRBV6-2 or TRBV6-3 and TRBJ1-1; D is perhaps TRBD1 (6 bases). The CDR3 has 14 amino acids. Germline-derived CDR1 and CDR2 are MNHEY and SVGEGT. V was pared by 2 bases and J by 4 bases, with 11 bases between.

The chain recombines TRBV19 with TRBJ2-3, with TRBD2 matching over 10 bases. The CDR3 length is 15 residues. V gave up 6 bases and J gave up 3 bases; unmatched junction bases: 6. Per germline, CDR1 LNHDA and CDR2 SQIVND (reference sequence). The CDR3: CASRASGGDTDTQYF. The CDR3, as DNA: TGTGCCAGTAGGGCTAGCGGGGGTGATACAGATACGCAGTATTTT. Full variable domain (missing parts from reference TRBV19 and TRBJ2-3): DGGITQSPKYLFRKEGQNVTLSCEQNLNHDAMYWYRQDPGQGLRLIYYSQIVNDFQKGDIAEGYSVSREKKESFPLTVTSAQKNPTAFYLCASRASGGDTDTQYFGPGTRLTVL.

The V gene is TRBV3-1 (or the pseudogene TRBV3-2), the J gene TRBJ1-2; TRBD1 is a possible D gene (5 bases). The CDR3 totals 13 residues. Trimming cost V 2 bases and J 7 bases, with 11 bases left between them. Germline V CDR1 and CDR2: LGHDT, YNNKEL (reference sequence). The CDR3 sequence: CASSQQGWGGYTF. CDR3 bases: TGTGCCAGCAGCCAACAGGGATGGGGTGGCTACACCTTC.

CDR3 nucleotide sequence: TGTGCCAGCAGCTTAATGGTGGGGAGCTATGGCTACACCTTC. This translates into CASSLMVGSYGYTF. The rearrangement joins TRBV5-4 to TRBJ1-2, with D uncertain. V gave up 2 bases and J gave up 4 bases, with 12 bases separating them. CDR1 is SGHNT, CDR2 YYREEE, per germline (reference sequence). The length of the CDR3 is 14 residues. Using reference TRBV5-4 and TRBJ1-2 for the parts outside the CDR3, the full variable domain is ETGVTQSPTHLIKTRGQQVTLRCSSQSGHNTVSWYQQALGQGPQFIFQYYREEENGRGNFPPRFSGLQFPNYSSELNVNALELDDSALYLCASSLMVGSYGYTFGSGTRLTVV.

The rearrangement uses TRBV11-3 and TRBJ2-2; 9 bases align to TRBD1. The CDR3 runs 19 residues. V was clipped by 1 base and J by 2 bases; unmatched bases: 11. In germline, CDR1 is SGHNT, CDR2 YENEEA. The CDR3 coding sequence is TGTGCCAGCAGCTTAGTCTCCTTCGACAGGGGGTCAAACACCGGGGAGCTGTTTTTT. Amino acid sequence: CASSLVSFDRGSNTGELFF.

This clone appeared a single time. An end of the junction does not agree with germline; a read error may underlie this. The J gene is TRBJ2-1, the V gene TRBV7-3, with D possibly TRBD2 on 5 matching bases. CDR3 length: 12 amino acids. The germline gives CDR1 SGHTA, CDR2 FQGTGA. CDR3 in amino acids: CASSIGGNEQFF. The CDR3 DNA reads as TGTGCTAGCAGCATCGGCGGGAATGAGCAGTTCTTC.

This chain connects TRBV19 to TRBJ1-5; 7 bases fit TRBD1. Germline CDR1 reads LNHDA; CDR2 reads SQIVND (reference sequence). V shed 4 bases, J shed 3 bases, and the junction held 15 bases outside the gene matches. CDR3 length equals 18 residues. CDR3 in amino acids: CASSTGTDRDGYNQPQHF. CDR3 bases: TGTGCCAGTAGTACGGGAACCGACAGGGACGGGTACAATCAGCCCCAGCATTTT.

This clone was counted between two and nine times. The chain uses TRBV30 and TRBJ1-6; the match to TRBD1 covers 7 bases. The CDR3 covers 15 residues. J lost 7 bases, V lost 3 bases, and 9 bases had no gene match. Germline lookup yields CDR1 GTSNPN and CDR2 SVGIG (reference sequence). CDR3 region: CAWSAQGFRNSPLHF. The CDR3 DNA follows: TGTGCCTGGAGCGCACAGGGGTTTAGGAATTCACCCCTCCACTTT.

The chain joins TRBV18 to TRBJ2-7; 10 positions match TRBD2. The length of the CDR3 is 15 residues. The J segment lost 3 bases and the V segment lost 3 bases, leaving 5 bases of the junction unmatched. The germline gives CDR1 KGHSH, CDR2 LQKENI. CDR3 residues: CASSPGLAANYEQYF. The CDR3, as DNA: TGTGCCAGCTCACCCGGACTAGCGGCTAACTACGAGCAGTACTTC.

This clone was detected only a few times. The gene calls are TRBV4-3 and TRBJ1-4; weak D call: TRBD1 (5 bases). This CDR3 has 20 amino acids. The germline V gene has CDR1 LGHNA and CDR2 YSLEER. The V end was cut by 0 bases, the J end by 4 bases, with 24 bases between. CDR3 sequence: CASSQDLSGRAATGNEKLFF. The CDR3 nucleotides are TGCGCCAGCAGCCAAGATCTTAGTGGCAGGGCGGCTACTGGTAATGAAAAACTGTTTTTT.

The chain has TRBV7-3 and TRBJ1-3, with D perhaps TRBD1 (5 bases). Germline V gene lookup returns CDR1 SGHTA and CDR2 FQGTGA. Trimming cost V 5 bases and J 2 bases, with 10 bases left between them. This CDR3 spans 14 amino acids. The DNA for the CDR3 is TGTGCCAGCAGCCCCGGGGGGGCTGGAAACACCATATATTTT. It is translated as CASSPGGAGNTIYF.

V is TRBV29-1 and J is TRBJ2-2; D gene unclear. Germline CDR1 and CDR2: SQVTM and ANQGSEA. The ends were cut back, 4 bases at V and 0 bases at J, with 9 bases in the middle. The CDR3 has 14 amino acids. CDR3 DNA: TGCAGCGTTGGGGCGCTTACGAACACCGGGGAGCTGTTTTTT. It translates to CSVGALTNTGELFF.

This chain links TRBV29-1 with TRBJ1-2, with D unresolved. Germline V gene sequence: CDR1 SQVTM, CDR2 ANQGSEA. Between the trimmed V and J ends, which lost 3 bases and 2 bases, there was a span of 10 bases. The CDR3 is 13 residues long. In DNA, the CDR3 is TGCAGCGTTGATCTGGCCAGGAACTATGGCTACACCTTC. Translated, it gives CSVDLARNYGYTF.

V and J are TRBV30 and TRBJ1-2, with 7 positions matching TRBD1. The CDR3 totals 12 residues. Germline assignment: CDR1 GTSNPN and CDR2 SVGIG (reference sequence). Trimming at V came to 8 bases and at J to 8 bases, leaving 11 bases not matched to a gene. DNA for the CDR3: TGTGCCAGATGGAAGGGGGCGTTGGGCTACACCTTC. Protein sequence: CARWKGALGYTF.

V usage is TRBV19 and J usage is TRBJ1-1; perhaps TRBD1 as D (5 bases). Germline CDR1 reads LNHDA; CDR2 reads SQIVND (reference sequence). V gave up 4 bases and J gave up 4 bases, with 13 bases separating them. This CDR3 has 14 amino acids. The CDR3 DNA sequence: TGTGCCAGTAGTAGTTGGGGCGCGGCCACTGAAGCTTTCTTT. Residues: CASSSWGAATEAFF.

The chain joins TRBV11-2 to TRBJ2-7, with D possibly matching TRBD2 (5 bases). Germline V gives CDR1 SGHAT, CDR2 FQNNGV. This CDR3 has 16 amino acids. V was pared by 6 bases and J by 2 bases, with 20 bases between. CDR3 loop: CASRSPGYSTPYEQYF. DNA of the CDR3: TGTGCCAGCAGGTCCCCGGGATACTCTACACCCTACGAGCAGTACTTC.

The chain is built from TRBV18 and TRBJ2-7, with 8 bases aligning to TRBD2. Trimming at V came to 3 bases and at J to 3 bases, leaving 10 bases not matched to a gene. The length of the CDR3 is 16 residues. From germline, CDR1 is KGHSH and CDR2 LQKENI. The CDR3 nucleotides read TGTGCCAGCTCACCTCGTTTAGCGGGGAAAAACTACGAGCAGTACTTC. Translating gives CASSPRLAGKNYEQYF.

The count of this clone is one. The chain joins TRBV30 to TRBJ1-3; perhaps TRBD1 as D (6 bases). Deletions cut 4 bases from V and 2 bases from J, with 18 bases between. CDR1 is GTSNPN, CDR2 SVGIG, per germline (reference sequence). CDR3 length: 16 residues. CDR3 coding DNA: TGTGCCTGGACAGGGGCCCAGGGCATCCCTGGAAACACCATATATTTT. Protein sequence: CAWTGAQGIPGNTIYF. Full variable domain (remainder filled in from reference TRBV30 and TRBJ1-3): SQTIHQWPATLVQPVGSPLSLECTVEGTSNPNLYWYRQAAGRGLQLLFYSVGIGQISSEVPQNLSASRPQDRQFILSSKKLLLSDSGFYLCAWTGAQGIPGNTIYFGEGSWLTVV.

The rearrangement uses TRBV6-1 and TRBJ1-5; TRBD1 might be the D (6 bases). V lost 3 bases and J 5 bases, leaving 11 bases between the germline ends. CDR1 is MNHNS and CDR2 is SASEGT in the germline V gene. CDR3 length: 14 amino acids. CDR3 region: CASSEGNRDQPQHF. For the CDR3, the DNA is TGTGCCAGCAGTGAGGGGAACAGGGATCAGCCCCAGCATTTT.

This clone was seen a single time. V usage is TRBV6-5 and J usage is TRBJ2-7, with 8 bases fitting TRBD1. V was clipped by 7 bases and J by 1 base; unmatched bases: 9. The CDR3 has 15 amino acids. Germline CDR1 reads MNHEY; CDR2 reads SVGAGI. The CDR3 loop reads CASTSAQGVSYEQYF. The CDR3 DNA reads TGTGCCAGCACCTCGGCACAGGGGGTTTCCTACGAGCAGTACTTC.

This rearrangement joins TRBV19 to TRBJ1-4; 8 nucleotides agree with TRBD1. There are 15 residues in the CDR3. V lost 1 base to trimming and J lost 7 bases; unmatched junction nucleotides: 5. Looked up from germline, CDR1 is LNHDA and CDR2 is SQIVND (reference sequence). CDR3 protein: CASSIVGTGVEKLFF. The CDR3 DNA reads TGTGCCAGTAGTATAGTGGGGACAGGTGTTGAAAAACTGTTTTTT.

J is TRBJ2-3 and V is TRBV2, with D tentatively TRBD2 (6 bases). Looked up from germline, CDR1 is SNHLY and CDR2 is FYNNEI. This CDR3 has 12 residues. V dropped 6 bases and J dropped 5 bases, with 9 bases sitting between them. Here the CDR3 reads CASRLGGDTQYF. CDR3 coding DNA: TGTGCCAGCAGACTGGGGGGAGATACGCAGTATTTT.

V usage is TRBV3-1 (or the pseudogene TRBV3-2) and J usage is TRBJ2-5, with unresolved D. Germline V gene lookup returns CDR1 LGHDT and CDR2 YNNKEL (reference sequence). This CDR3 is 12 amino acids long. V dropped 0 bases and J dropped 5 bases, with 4 bases sitting between them. CDR3 coding DNA: TGTGCCAGCAGCCAAGATTCGGAGACCCAGTACTTC. Amino acid sequence: CASSQDSETQYF.